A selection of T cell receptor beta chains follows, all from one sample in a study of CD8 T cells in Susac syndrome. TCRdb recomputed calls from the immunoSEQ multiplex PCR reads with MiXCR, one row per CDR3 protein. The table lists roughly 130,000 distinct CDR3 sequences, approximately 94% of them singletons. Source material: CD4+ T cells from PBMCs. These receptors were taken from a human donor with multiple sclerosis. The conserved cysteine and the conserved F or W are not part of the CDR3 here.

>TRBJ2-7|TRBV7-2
ASSLPDRFYEQY
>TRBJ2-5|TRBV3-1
ASSQRVPYQETQY
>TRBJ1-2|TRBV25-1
ASSDLINYGYT
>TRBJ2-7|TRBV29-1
SVDRGGEQY
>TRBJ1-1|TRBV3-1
ASSQGGQQAF
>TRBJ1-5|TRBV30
AWSVGTGNQH
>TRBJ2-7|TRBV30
AWGQGYEQY
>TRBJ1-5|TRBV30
AWSRQDNQPQH
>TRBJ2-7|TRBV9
ASSVNGLSYEQY
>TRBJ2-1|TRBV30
AWISAGYYNEQF
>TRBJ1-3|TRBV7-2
ASSEGAGNTIY
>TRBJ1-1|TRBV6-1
ASRAQGMNTEAF
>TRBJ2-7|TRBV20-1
SARGLGRSSYEQY
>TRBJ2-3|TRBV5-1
ASSRTSGGAVDTQY
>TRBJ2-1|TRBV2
ASSARGTTYNEQF
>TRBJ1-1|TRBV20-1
SAGNRNTEAF
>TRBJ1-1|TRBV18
ASSPPGRHQNTEAF
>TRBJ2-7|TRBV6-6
ASSYTLGTGPIDQY
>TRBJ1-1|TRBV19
ASEGPTWDEAF
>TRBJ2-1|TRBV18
ASSPPRDRGGSEQF
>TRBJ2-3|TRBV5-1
ASSESLAGLTDTQY
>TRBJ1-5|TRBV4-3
ASSQDRDSNQPQH
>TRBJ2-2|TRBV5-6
ASSGRGDRWNTGELF
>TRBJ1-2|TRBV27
ASSLWAVPANYGYT
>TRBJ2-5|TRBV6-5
ASSYTGGDETQY
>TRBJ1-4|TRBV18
ASSPFQFAPEELF
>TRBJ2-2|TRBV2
ASSEVPGTGELF
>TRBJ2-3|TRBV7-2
ASSLRPSGGGDTQY
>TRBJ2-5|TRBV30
AWGRGLAGSQETQY
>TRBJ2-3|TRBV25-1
ASSESVPVGTDTQY
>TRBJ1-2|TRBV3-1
ASSRRGDGYT
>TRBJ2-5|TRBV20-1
SARDLAIQETQY
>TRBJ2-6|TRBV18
ASSQGGTGANVLT
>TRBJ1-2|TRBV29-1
SVELLLNYGYT
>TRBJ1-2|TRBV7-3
ASSPNPNYGYT
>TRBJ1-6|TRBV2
ASSRGPSPLH
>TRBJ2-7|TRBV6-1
ASSELGWYSGYEQY
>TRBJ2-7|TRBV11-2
ASSPGTGGYEQY
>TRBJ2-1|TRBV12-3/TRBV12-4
ASSFLGGRSGEQF